The 3 T cell receptor beta chains in this list originate from one sample, sequenced in a study of T cells in Graves' hyperthyroidism and ophthalmopathy. RNA transcripts provided the source from which TCR beta CDR3 regions were amplified. Using the HTBI primer set, a first-round RT-PCR was run on the TCR CDR3. TCRdb itself ran the multiplex PCR reads through MiXCR, one entry per CDR3 protein. This table has approximately 400,000 distinct CDR3 sequences, approximately 15% appearing once. The sequenced sample was blood. All receptors derive from a woman aged 25 to 45 with Graves' hyperthyroidism.

In the case of this clonotype: This may be a read error: a much more frequent sequence differs by one nucleotide. This chain connects TRBV12-3 or TRBV12-4 to TRBJ2-2, with D possibly TRBD1 on 5 matching bases. There are 14 residues in the CDR3. Trimming left V 4 bases short and J 9 bases short, with 15 bases between. The CDR3 loop is CASSSNLDSRELFF. Here the CDR3 DNA reads TGTGCCAGCAGTTCCAACCTCGACAGCAGGGAGCTGTTTTTT.

The gene calls are TRBV28 and TRBJ2-7; D gene ambiguous. The ends were cut back, 8 bases at V and 4 bases at J, with 6 bases in the middle. There are 10 residues in the CDR3. The germline V gene has CDR1 MDHEN and CDR2 SYDVKM. The CDR3 loop reads CASAKYEQYF. Here the CDR3 DNA reads TGTGCCAGCGCCAAATACGAGCAGTACTTC.

This clonotype has a handful of counts. The CDR3 sequence is CASSLRLLAGGFSYNEQFF. CDR3 nucleotide sequence: TGTGCCAGCAGCTTGAGATTACTAGCGGGAGGATTCTCCTACAATGAGCAGTTCTTC. This chain links TRBV7-2 with TRBJ2-1, with 12 nucleotides matching TRBD2. The CDR3 covers 19 residues. V gave up 3 bases and J gave up 0 bases; unmatched junction bases: 9. The germline gives CDR1 SGHTA, CDR2 FQGNSA.